This T cell receptor (beta chain) was retrieved from a study of T-cell reconstitution after alpha-beta-depleted transplantation in children (dated by TCRdb to 2015 to 2016). Broadly, across the study: Using TCR repertoire profiling, the study quantitatively followed how T-cell immune reconstitution unfolded in children after TCRalphabeta/CD19-depleted allogeneic hematopoietic cell transplantation.

V drops 6 bases and J drops 8 bases, leaving 13 bases in between. The cysteine opens and the phenylalanine closes a CDR3 of 11 amino acids. CDR3 DNA is the only sequence kept; it has 33 bases, read in frame from the first base. CDR1 is given as DFQATT and CDR2 as SNEGSKA, both from the germline V gene (reference sequence). As to this clonotype: Its target antigen remains unknown. No base quality information exists; no much larger clone differs at one position.

Libraries were made using PCR. TCRdb shows the sequencer as Illumina HiSeq 2500. TCR library preparation used molecular barcoding, with unique molecular identifiers applied to normalize quantification of the TCRbeta repertoire. Through fastp at Q25 and MiXCR, TCRdb rebuilt clones from the public reads, retaining in-frame beta chains. Every distinct CDR3 protein forms one entry, paired with its most common genes and DNA. The sample has hundreds of thousands of distinct CDR3 sequences on record, around 13% of them singletons. The ten largest clonotypes hold roughly 2.6% of the sample. The sequence links TRBV20-1 to TRBJ1-2, with an unclear D gene assignment. The TCR sequence derives from a human donor who donated a stem cell graft to a child with acute lymphoblastic leukemia. The sample was PBMCs from the stem cell graft donor, taken from the stem cell graft. The nucleotides are TGCAGTGCCCCTACCTCGGGGGGCTACACCTTC. It encodes CSAPTSGGYTF.